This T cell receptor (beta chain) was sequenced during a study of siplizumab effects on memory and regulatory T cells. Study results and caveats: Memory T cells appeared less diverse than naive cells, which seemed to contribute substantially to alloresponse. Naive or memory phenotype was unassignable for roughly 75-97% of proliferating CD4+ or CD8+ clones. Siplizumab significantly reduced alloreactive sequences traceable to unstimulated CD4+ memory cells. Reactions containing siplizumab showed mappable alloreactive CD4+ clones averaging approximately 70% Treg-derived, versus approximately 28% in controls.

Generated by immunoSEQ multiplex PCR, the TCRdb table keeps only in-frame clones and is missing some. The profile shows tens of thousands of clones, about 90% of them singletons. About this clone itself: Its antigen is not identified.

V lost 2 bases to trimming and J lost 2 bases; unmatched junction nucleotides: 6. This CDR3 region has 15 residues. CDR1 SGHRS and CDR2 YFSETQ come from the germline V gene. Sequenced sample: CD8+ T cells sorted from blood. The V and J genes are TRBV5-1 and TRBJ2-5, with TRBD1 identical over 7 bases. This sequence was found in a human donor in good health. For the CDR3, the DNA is TGCGCCAGCAGCTTCGCCCCGGGACAGCAAGAGACCCAGTACTTC. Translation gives CASSFAPGQQETQYF.